This record concerns one T cell receptor (beta chain) sequence. The antigen is unknown. Each TCR beta cDNA library carried unique molecular identifiers. With roughly 0.85 to 11 million T cells as the source, 540,000 or so cDNA molecules resulted. TCRdb re-analysed the PCR reads in MiXCR, keeping a single row per CDR3 protein. This table holds 650,000 to 900,000 distinct CDR3 sequences, about half found once. This CDR3 is 11 amino acids long. V lost 5 bases, J lost 12 bases, and 3 bases stayed unmatched. CDR1 is SEHNR, CDR2 FQNEAQ, per germline (reference sequence). The data are from a study of post-analysis software for immune sequencing data. Study conclusions and caveats: Comparison of patients with controls showed 5 or 6 TRBV segments more frequent in patients, TRBV5-6, TRBV5-1 and TRBV20-1 among them.

The chain employs TRBV7-9 and TRBJ2-5; TRBD1 matches at 10 bases. This sequence originates from a girl aged 10 to 17 with multiple sclerosis. The sample consisted of blood. This CDR3 reads CASSAGTGEYF. CDR3 bases: TGTGCCAGCAGCGCGGGGACAGGGGAGTACTTC.